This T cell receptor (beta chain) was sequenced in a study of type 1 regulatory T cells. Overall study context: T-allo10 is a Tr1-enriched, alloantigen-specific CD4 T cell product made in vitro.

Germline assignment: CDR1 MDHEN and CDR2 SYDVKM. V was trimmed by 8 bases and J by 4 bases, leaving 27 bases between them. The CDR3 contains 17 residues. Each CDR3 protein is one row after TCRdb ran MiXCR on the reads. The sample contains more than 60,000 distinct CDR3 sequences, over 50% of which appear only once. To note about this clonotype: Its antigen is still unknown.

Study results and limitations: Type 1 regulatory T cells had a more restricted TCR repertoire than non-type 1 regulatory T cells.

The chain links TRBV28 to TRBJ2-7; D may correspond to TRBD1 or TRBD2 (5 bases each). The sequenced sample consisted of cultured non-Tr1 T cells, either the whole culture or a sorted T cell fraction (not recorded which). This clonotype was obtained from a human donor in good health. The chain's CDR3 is CASARINSGAGFYEQYF. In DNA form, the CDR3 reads TGTGCCAGCGCCCGCATTAACTCCGGGGCAGGATTTTACGAGCAGTACTTC.